This TCR beta chain stems from a study of blood T cell repertoires in COVID-19. Study context: Sites across the United States, Italy and Spain contributed samples from acute and convalescent COVID-19.

As processed by the authors: Researchers report that nucleated cell counts were estimated from reference gene primer amplification. The data were produced by immunoSEQ multiplex PCR, yet TCRdb's version contains in-frame clones alone and is incomplete. D and trimming come from the DNA, and the V and J calls and clone size come from that table. The repertoire holds roughly 250,000 clones, with roughly 86% as singletons. The specimen sequenced was peripheral blood. The TCR originated in a man aged 40-55 years who had recovered from COVID-19.

CDR3 DNA sequence: TGTGCCAGCAGCCCGGGGACAGGGTGGACCGGGGAGCTGTTTTTT. Amino acids: CASSPGTGWTGELFF. J is TRBJ2-2 and V is TRBV11-2; TRBD1 matches at 9 bases. Germline CDR1 is SGHAT and CDR2 is FQNNGV. This CDR3 region has 15 residues. Trimming removed 5 bases from V and 5 bases from J; junction bases left unmatched: 6.